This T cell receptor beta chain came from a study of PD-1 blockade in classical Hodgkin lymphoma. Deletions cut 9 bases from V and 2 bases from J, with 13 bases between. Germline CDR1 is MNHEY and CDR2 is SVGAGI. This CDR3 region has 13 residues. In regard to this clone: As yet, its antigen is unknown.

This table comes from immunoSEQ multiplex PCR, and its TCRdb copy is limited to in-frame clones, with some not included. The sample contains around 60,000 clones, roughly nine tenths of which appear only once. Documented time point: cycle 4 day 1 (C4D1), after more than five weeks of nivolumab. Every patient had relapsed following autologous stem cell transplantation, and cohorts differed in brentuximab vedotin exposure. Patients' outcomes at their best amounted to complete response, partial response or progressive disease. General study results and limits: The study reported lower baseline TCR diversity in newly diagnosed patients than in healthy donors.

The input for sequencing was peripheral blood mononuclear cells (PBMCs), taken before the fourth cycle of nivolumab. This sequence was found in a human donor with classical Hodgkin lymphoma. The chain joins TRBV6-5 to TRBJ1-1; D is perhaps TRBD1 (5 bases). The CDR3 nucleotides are TGTGCCAGTTCCGAGGGGCGTAACACTGAAGCTTTCTTT. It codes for CASSEGRNTEAFF.